These 8 T cell receptor beta chains share one sample of origin, sequenced in a study of OX40 agonist ivuxolimab in advanced cancers. Only in-frame clones appear in the TCRdb table, and some are missing; sequencing was by immunoSEQ multiplex PCR. The table records 80,000 to 100,000 clones, about 90% of them present only once. The material sequenced was CD4+ or CD8+ T cells sorted from blood, taken in a trial of the OX40 agonist ivuxolimab. Source of these receptors: an adult with an advanced solid tumor such as melanoma, head and neck, liver or kidney cancer.

The genes are TRBV9 and TRBJ1-5; 8 bases agree with TRBD1. V shed 3 bases and J 5 bases; nucleotides not matched to a gene: 4. Germline lookup yields CDR1 SGDLS and CDR2 YYNGEE. This CDR3 is 14 amino acids long. This chain's CDR3 is CASSETGVYQPQHF. CDR3 sequence (DNA): TGTGCCAGCAGCGAGACAGGGGTATATCAGCCCCAGCATTTT.

The CDR3, as DNA: TGTGCCAGCAGCAAGGGACAGGGTTACGAGCAGTACTTC. It yields the protein CASSKGQGYEQYF. This chain joins TRBV11-3 and TRBJ2-7; the match to TRBD1 covers 9 bases. CDR3 length: 13 residues. Trimming removed 5 bases from V and 4 bases from J; junction bases left unmatched: 3. CDR1 SGHNT and CDR2 YENEEA come from the germline V gene.

This clone was recorded once. The gene calls are TRBV7-8 and TRBJ2-1, with D maybe TRBD2 (5 bases). The germline V gene has CDR1 SGHVS and CDR2 FQNEAQ. V lost 1 base to trimming and J lost 4 bases, with 8 bases between them. The CDR3 totals 14 residues. The CDR3 nucleotides are TGTGCCAGCAGCTTAGATCCGGGGTACAATGAGCAGTTCTTC. Encoded protein: CASSLDPGYNEQFF.

This clone was seen just once. The V gene is TRBV7-6, the J gene TRBJ2-1; 8 bases match TRBD2. The CDR3 sequence is 15 residues long. Germline V gives CDR1 SGHVS, CDR2 FNYEAQ. V lost 2 bases to trimming and J lost 3 bases; unmatched junction nucleotides: 3. CDR3 sequence: CASSLQRGFYNEQFF. CDR3 DNA: TGTGCCAGCAGCTTACAGCGGGGGTTCTACAATGAGCAGTTCTTC.

V is TRBV12-5 and J is TRBJ2-1; TRBD2 is a possible D gene (6 bases). Germline V gene sequence: CDR1 LGHNT, CDR2 FRNRAP. This CDR3 is built from 14 residues. The germline V and J ends were trimmed by 9 bases and 1 base, with 13 bases remaining between them. CDR3: CASQAGLSYNEQFF. The CDR3 nucleotides read TGTGCTAGCCAGGCGGGATTATCCTACAATGAGCAGTTCTTC.

This clone has a handful of counts. The gene calls are TRBV2 and TRBJ2-3; 9 nucleotides line up with TRBD2. This CDR3 has 14 amino acids. Germline loops: CDR1 SNHLY, CDR2 FYNNEI. With 5 bases clipped from V and 6 bases from J, the junction kept 6 bases outside the gene matches. CDR3 in DNA: TGTGCCAGCAGTCCCGGGACTAGCTCCGATACGCAGTATTTT. This codes for CASSPGTSSDTQYF.

The chain joins TRBV6-1 to TRBJ2-5; 8 positions agree with TRBD2. Germline-derived CDR1 and CDR2 are MNHNS and SASEGT. CDR3 size: 13 residues. Trimming cost V 7 bases and J 5 bases; bases outside gene matches: 6. The CDR3 nucleotides read TGTGCCAGCAAAACCGGGGGGGAGGAGACCCAGTACTTC. Its protein product is CASKTGGEETQYF.

V usage is TRBV30 and J usage is TRBJ2-2, with D perhaps given as TRBD1 or TRBD2 (5 bases each). This CDR3 contains 17 residues. V shed 1 base and J shed 4 bases, with 19 bases lying between them. In germline, CDR1 is GTSNPN, CDR2 SVGIG (reference sequence). CDR3 DNA: TGTGCCTGGAGTGGGGACCAGACCGGGCACGGCACCGGGGAGCTGTTTTTT. This gives the protein CAWSGDQTGHGTGELFF.